A selection of T cell receptor beta chains follows, all from one sample in a study of T cells in Graves' hyperthyroidism and ophthalmopathy. Via MiXCR, TCRdb re-called the multiplex PCR reads, giving one row per CDR3 protein. The sample shows fewer than 550,000 distinct CDR3 sequences, more than 15% of them seen only once. The sample was blood. These receptors all come from a woman between 18 and 29 years old with Graves' hyperthyroidism. The CDR3 runs from the conserved cysteine through the conserved F or W. D genes are given only for firm matches. Only some rows state a clone size, as once, few, many or a class for expanded clones.

clone size: many
D gene: TRBD2
J gene: TRBJ2-3
V gene: TRBV20-1
CDR3 length: 20
CDR3 DNA: TGCAGTGCTAGTGCTAGGAGGGGGACTAGCGGGAGATTGAGCACAGATACGCAGTATTTT
CDR3 protein: CSASARRGTSGRLSTDTQYF

clone size: many
D gene: TRBD1
J gene: TRBJ2-4
V gene: TRBV7-9
CDR3 length: 13
CDR3 DNA: TGTGCCGCCAGAGGGACAGGGTCAGGCATTCAGTACTTC
CDR3 protein: CAARGTGSGIQYF

clone size: few
D gene: -
J gene: TRBJ2-7
V gene: TRBV6-4
CDR3 length: 15
CDR3 DNA: TGTGCCAGCAGTGCCTTCATAGGGGCCGCTTACGAGCAGTACTTC
CDR3 protein: CASSAFIGAAYEQYF

clone size: once
D gene: -
J gene: TRBJ1-3
V gene: TRBV7-2
CDR3 length: 14
CDR3 DNA: TGTGCCAGCAACTTAGGGTTCCCTGGAAACACCATATATTTT
CDR3 protein: CASNLGFPGNTIYF

clone size: many
D gene: -
J gene: TRBJ2-5
V gene: TRBV7-9
CDR3 length: 15
CDR3 DNA: TGTGCCAGCAGCTTCCTTAGGGGCCTTGAGGAGACCCAGTACTTC
CDR3 protein: CASSFLRGLEETQYF

clone size: many
D gene: -
J gene: TRBJ2-2
V gene: TRBV5-1
CDR3 length: 16
CDR3 DNA: TGCGCCAGCAGCTTGCTCAGGGGCGGAGGGACCGGGGAGCTGTTTTTT
CDR3 protein: CASSLLRGGGTGELFF

clone size: few
D gene: -
J gene: TRBJ2-2
V gene: TRBV19
CDR3 length: 15
CDR3 DNA: TGTGCCAGTAGTTTTACAGGGATAGGAACCGGGGAGCTGTTTTTT
CDR3 protein: CASSFTGIGTGELFF

clone size: many
D gene: -
J gene: TRBJ2-3
V gene: TRBV9
CDR3 length: 16
CDR3 DNA: TGTGCCAGCAGCGGAGGAGGGGGTATTAGCACAGATACGCAGTATTTT
CDR3 protein: CASSGGGGISTDTQYF

clone size: -
D gene: TRBD2
J gene: TRBJ2-7
V gene: TRBV4-1
CDR3 length: 17
CDR3 DNA: TGCGCCAGCAGCCAAGATAAGGCTAGCGGGGGTGGCTACGAGCAGTACTTC
CDR3 protein: CASSQDKASGGGYEQYF

clone size: many
D gene: -
J gene: TRBJ2-1
V gene: TRBV15
CDR3 length: 15
CDR3 DNA: TGTGCCACCAGCAGAGATCGGGGGAACTACAATGAGCAGTTCTTC
CDR3 protein: CATSRDRGNYNEQFF

clone size: -
D gene: -
J gene: TRBJ2-7
V gene: TRBV28
CDR3 length: 11
CDR3 DNA: TGTGCCGCCCAAGGGTCCTACGAGCAGTACTTC
CDR3 protein: CAAQGSYEQYF

clone size: many
D gene: -
J gene: TRBJ1-2
V gene: TRBV3-1
CDR3 length: 14
CDR3 DNA: TGTGCCAGCAGCCCGTCGGGGGGCTACTATGGCTACACCTTC
CDR3 protein: CASSPSGGYYGYTF

clone size: once
D gene: -
J gene: TRBJ2-1
V gene: TRBV3-1
CDR3 length: 13
CDR3 DNA: TGTGCCAGCAGCCAAGTATCGAGCAATGAGCAGTTCTTC
CDR3 protein: CASSQVSSNEQFF

clone size: -
D gene: TRBD1
J gene: TRBJ2-2
V gene: TRBV20-1
CDR3 length: 18
CDR3 DNA: TGCAGTGCTAGAGCCGGGACAGGAGGAGGCTCGAACACCGGGGAGCTGTTTTTT
CDR3 protein: CSARAGTGGGSNTGELFF

clone size: few
D gene: -
J gene: TRBJ2-5
V gene: TRBV6-4
CDR3 length: 14
CDR3 DNA: TGTGCCAGCAAATCTGTTGGGGGCCGGGAGACCCAGTACTTC
CDR3 protein: CASKSVGGRETQYF

clone size: many
D gene: -
J gene: TRBJ2-2
V gene: TRBV6-1
CDR3 length: 14
CDR3 DNA: TGTGCCAGCATTGGGGGGAGTACGGCCGGGGAGCTGTTTTTT
CDR3 protein: CASIGGSTAGELFF

clone size: -
D gene: -
J gene: TRBJ2-2
V gene: TRBV12-3/TRBV12-4
CDR3 length: 16
CDR3 DNA: TGTGCCAGCAGTTTCCCGCAGGCTATTGGGTCCGGGGAGCTGTTTTTT
CDR3 protein: CASSFPQAIGSGELFF

clone size: many
D gene: -
J gene: TRBJ2-7
V gene: TRBV12-3/TRBV12-4
CDR3 length: 16
CDR3 DNA: TGTGCCAGCAGCCGGTCCAGGGAGGGGGGCCCTTACGAGCAGTACTTC
CDR3 protein: CASSRSREGGPYEQYF

clone size: many
D gene: TRBD2
J gene: TRBJ2-3
V gene: TRBV2
CDR3 length: 16
CDR3 DNA: TGTGCCAGCAGGGGCGGGAGGGCCCTTAGCACAGATACGCAGTATTTT
CDR3 protein: CASRGGRALSTDTQYF

clone size: -
D gene: -
J gene: TRBJ2-1
V gene: TRBV20-1
CDR3 length: 16
CDR3 DNA: TGCAGTGCTACCCAGTACCAGGCGGACGCCTACAATGAGCAGTTCTTC
CDR3 protein: CSATQYQADAYNEQFF

clone size: many
D gene: -
J gene: TRBJ2-3
V gene: TRBV6-1
CDR3 length: 17
CDR3 DNA: TGTGCCAGGACTAACCGCCGGGGAGGAGGGGCCACAGATACGCAGTATTTT
CDR3 protein: CARTNRRGGGATDTQYF

clone size: many
D gene: -
J gene: TRBJ1-1
V gene: TRBV18
CDR3 length: 15
CDR3 DNA: TGTGCCAGCTCACCACCGGACAGAGGGGTCACTGAAGCTTTCTTT
CDR3 protein: CASSPPDRGVTEAFF

clone size: many
D gene: TRBD2
J gene: TRBJ2-7
V gene: TRBV7-9
CDR3 length: 15
CDR3 DNA: TGTGCCAGCAGCTTAGCGAGCGGGAGGGCCGAGGAGCAGTACTTC
CDR3 protein: CASSLASGRAEEQYF

clone size: few
D gene: -
J gene: TRBJ1-3
V gene: TRBV9
CDR3 length: 15
CDR3 DNA: TGTGCCAGCAGCGCCGACCAAAGGTGGGGAAACACCATATATTTT
CDR3 protein: CASSADQRWGNTIYF

clone size: many
D gene: TRBD2
J gene: TRBJ2-3
V gene: TRBV11-2
CDR3 length: 16
CDR3 DNA: TGTGCCAGCAGCCCAACTAGCGGGGGGGCCGGGAATACGCAGTATTTT
CDR3 protein: CASSPTSGGAGNTQYF

clone size: -
D gene: -
J gene: TRBJ1-5
V gene: TRBV10-3
CDR3 length: 16
CDR3 DNA: TGTGCCATCAGTGAGTCGAGGAACCCTAGCAATCAGCCCCAGCATTTT
CDR3 protein: CAISESRNPSNQPQHF

clone size: -
D gene: -
J gene: TRBJ2-1
V gene: TRBV9
CDR3 length: 14
CDR3 DNA: TGTGCCAGCAGCGTGTTAGCGGACTACAATGAGCAGTTCTTC
CDR3 protein: CASSVLADYNEQFF

clone size: -
D gene: -
J gene: TRBJ2-1
V gene: TRBV2
CDR3 length: 11
CDR3 DNA: TGTGCCAGCAGTCAGCGGGCCGAGCAGTTCTTC
CDR3 protein: CASSQRAEQFF

clone size: -
D gene: -
J gene: TRBJ1-1
V gene: TRBV28
CDR3 length: 16
CDR3 DNA: TGTGCCAGCAGGCCCACTTATGATGGGGTAGGAACTGAAGCTTTCTTT
CDR3 protein: CASRPTYDGVGTEAFF

clone size: many
D gene: -
J gene: TRBJ2-1
V gene: TRBV28
CDR3 length: 17
CDR3 DNA: TGTGCCAGCAGTCATTGGGATAGGGCCAGGCTATACAATGAGCAGTTCTTC
CDR3 protein: CASSHWDRARLYNEQFF

clone size: many
D gene: TRBD2
J gene: TRBJ2-5
V gene: TRBV7-9
CDR3 length: 16
CDR3 DNA: TGTGCCAGCAGCTTCAGTAGCGGGGGGGCCCGTGAGACCCAGTACTTC
CDR3 protein: CASSFSSGGARETQYF

clone size: many
D gene: TRBD1
J gene: TRBJ1-5
V gene: TRBV6-1
CDR3 length: 13
CDR3 DNA: TGTGCCAGCAGCAGGACAGGGAATCAGCCCCAGCATTTT
CDR3 protein: CASSRTGNQPQHF

clone size: few
D gene: -
J gene: TRBJ1-6
V gene: TRBV2
CDR3 length: 15
CDR3 DNA: TGTGCCAGCAGTGAAGGGGGGCCCTATAATTCACCCCTCCACTTT
CDR3 protein: CASSEGGPYNSPLHF

clone size: -
D gene: TRBD2
J gene: TRBJ2-1
V gene: TRBV20-1
CDR3 length: 14
CDR3 DNA: TGCAGTGCTAGGGAGGCTAGCGGCTACAATGAGCAGTTCTTC
CDR3 protein: CSAREASGYNEQFF

clone size: many
D gene: -
J gene: TRBJ2-6
V gene: TRBV29-1
CDR3 length: 14
CDR3 DNA: TGCAGCGTTGCGTACGAGGCCGGGGCCAACGTCCTGACTTTC
CDR3 protein: CSVAYEAGANVLTF

clone size: many
D gene: -
J gene: TRBJ2-7
V gene: TRBV5-8
CDR3 length: 13
CDR3 DNA: TGTGCCAGCAGCTTGAACACCCACTACGAGCAGTACTTC
CDR3 protein: CASSLNTHYEQYF

clone size: many
D gene: -
J gene: TRBJ1-6
V gene: TRBV3-1
CDR3 length: 13
CDR3 DNA: TGTGCCAGCAGCCAACCGATCGGTTCACCCCTCCACTTT
CDR3 protein: CASSQPIGSPLHF

clone size: few
D gene: -
J gene: TRBJ1-4
V gene: TRBV19
CDR3 length: 15
CDR3 DNA: TGTGCCAGTAATCCACCGGGAGCCAACCTGGAAAAACTGTTTTTT
CDR3 protein: CASNPPGANLEKLFF

clone size: many
D gene: TRBD1
J gene: TRBJ2-5
V gene: TRBV11-1
CDR3 length: 15
CDR3 DNA: TGTGCCAGCAGCTTAGGACAGGGGGCGCGGGAGACCCAGTACTTC
CDR3 protein: CASSLGQGARETQYF

clone size: -
D gene: -
J gene: TRBJ2-3
V gene: TRBV7-9
CDR3 length: 15
CDR3 DNA: TGTGCCAGCAGCCCAGGGGGGAACAGCACAGATACGCAGTATTTT
CDR3 protein: CASSPGGNSTDTQYF

clone size: -
D gene: TRBD1
J gene: TRBJ2-7
V gene: TRBV6-1
CDR3 length: 15
CDR3 DNA: TGTGCCAGCAGTGAAGCTAGGGGGCTTTCCTACGAGCAGTACTTC
CDR3 protein: CASSEARGLSYEQYF

clone size: many
D gene: -
J gene: TRBJ2-3
V gene: TRBV6-1
CDR3 length: 16
CDR3 DNA: TGTGCCAGCAGTTTTGACTTGGCGCCTAGCACAGATACGCAGTATTTT
CDR3 protein: CASSFDLAPSTDTQYF

clone size: many
D gene: TRBD2
J gene: TRBJ2-1
V gene: TRBV3-1
CDR3 length: 16
CDR3 DNA: TGTGCCAGCAGCCAAGGGACTAGCGGGGGGACTGTTCAGCAGTTCTTC
CDR3 protein: CASSQGTSGGTVQQFF

clone size: many
D gene: TRBD1
J gene: TRBJ2-1
V gene: TRBV12-5
CDR3 length: 14
CDR3 DNA: TGTGCTAGTGGTTGGACAGGGGGGTACAATGAGCAGTTCTTC
CDR3 protein: CASGWTGGYNEQFF

clone size: -
D gene: TRBD2
J gene: TRBJ2-3
V gene: TRBV2
CDR3 length: 16
CDR3 DNA: TGTGCCAGCAGTTCGGAGCGGGAGAGGGGGTTAGATACGCAGTATTTT
CDR3 protein: CASSSERERGLDTQYF

clone size: many
D gene: TRBD1
J gene: TRBJ1-5
V gene: TRBV30
CDR3 length: 13
CDR3 DNA: TGTGCCTGGAGTAGACAGGGGATTCAGCCCCAGCATTTT
CDR3 protein: CAWSRQGIQPQHF

clone size: many
D gene: -
J gene: TRBJ1-3
V gene: TRBV2
CDR3 length: 16
CDR3 DNA: TGTGCCAGCAGTGAAGGGGGACAAACCTCTGGAAACACCATATATTTT
CDR3 protein: CASSEGGQTSGNTIYF

clone size: many
D gene: -
J gene: TRBJ2-3
V gene: TRBV20-1
CDR3 length: 15
CDR3 DNA: TGCAGTGCCAAAGGGGCGGCCCCCGCAGGGGATACGCAGTATTTT
CDR3 protein: CSAKGAAPAGDTQYF

clone size: few
D gene: -
J gene: TRBJ1-5
V gene: TRBV19
CDR3 length: 14
CDR3 DNA: TGTGCCAGTAGTATACGGGAACGAAAGCAGCCCCAGCATTTT
CDR3 protein: CASSIRERKQPQHF

clone size: -
D gene: TRBD2
J gene: TRBJ2-1
V gene: TRBV20-1
CDR3 length: 16
CDR3 DNA: TGCAGTGCTAAGGTTTTGGCGGGAGGATTCTACAATGAGCAGTTCTTC
CDR3 protein: CSAKVLAGGFYNEQFF